The T cell receptor (beta chain) described here comes from a study of blood T cells in healthy people across ages. Overall study context: Every two T cells gave about one barcoded beta molecule via template switching. General study points: With unsorted PBMCs, a conclusive comparison of naive versus antigen-experienced cells was not possible. When set beside aged donors, long-lived donors presented more naive CD4+ cells and higher diversity.

Sample-barcoded 5' priming and a J-beta primer mix drove a second PCR of 7 to 11 cycles. MiXCR was run by TCRdb on the 5' RACE reads, yielding one entry per CDR3 protein. The table has about 780,000 distinct CDR3 sequences, 35% to 60% seen once. This CDR3 comprises 16 residues. Per the germline V gene, CDR1 is DFQATT and CDR2 is SNEGSKA (reference sequence). The study isolated at least 7 million PBMCs from each sample. This clonotype occurred a few times. Its antigen remains unidentified. The V gene is TRBV20-1, the J gene TRBJ2-1; D possibly corresponds to TRBD1 (6 bases). The J call may be faulty, since TRBJ2-7 better matches the DNA end. The TCR sequence derives from a man aged 80 or over in good health. Sample: blood. CDR3 sequence: CSAREFRGGSYNEQYF. The DNA for the CDR3 is TGCAGTGCTAGAGAGTTCAGGGGTGGGTCCTACAATGAGCAGTACTTC.